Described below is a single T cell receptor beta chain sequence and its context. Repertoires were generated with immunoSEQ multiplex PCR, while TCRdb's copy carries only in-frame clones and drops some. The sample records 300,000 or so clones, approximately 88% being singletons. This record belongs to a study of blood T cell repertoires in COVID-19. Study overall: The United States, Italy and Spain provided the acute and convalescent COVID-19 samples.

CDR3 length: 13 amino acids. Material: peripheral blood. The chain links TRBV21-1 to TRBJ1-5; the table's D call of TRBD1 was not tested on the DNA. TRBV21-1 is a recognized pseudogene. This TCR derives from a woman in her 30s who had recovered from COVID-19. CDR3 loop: CASSKVKQQPQHF. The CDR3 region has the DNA TGTGCCAGCAGCAAAGTGAAACAGCAGCCCCAGCATTTT.